This TCR beta chain was found in a study of cytomegalovirus exposure and HLA in healthy donors. Study findings and constraints: In vitro checks showed that three CMV-associated chains really do target CMV antigens. After further analysis at a later stage, roughly 15,000 TCR beta sequences were associated with HLA alleles at 0.05 false discovery rate.

This PCR relied on a set of 60 Vbeta primers and 13 Jbeta primers. Data came from immunoSEQ multiplex PCR; TCRdb stores just in-frame clones and leaves some out. This sample's table has about 77,000 clones. With respect to this clone: Its antigen is currently unknown.

Sequenced sample: PBMCs. This clonotype was sampled from a man aged 45-65 years in good health and CMV-seropositive.

The CDR3 sequence: CSVDTLQGASGYTF. The DNA of the CDR3 is TGCAGCGTTGATACTCTTCAGGGGGCGAGTGGCTACACCTTC. The genes are TRBV29-1 and TRBJ1-2; 8 nucleotides agree with TRBD1. This CDR3 contains 14 residues. After removal of 3 bases from V and 7 bases from J, the junction contained 10 bases not matched to a gene. Germline V CDR1 and CDR2: SQVTM, ANQGSEA.